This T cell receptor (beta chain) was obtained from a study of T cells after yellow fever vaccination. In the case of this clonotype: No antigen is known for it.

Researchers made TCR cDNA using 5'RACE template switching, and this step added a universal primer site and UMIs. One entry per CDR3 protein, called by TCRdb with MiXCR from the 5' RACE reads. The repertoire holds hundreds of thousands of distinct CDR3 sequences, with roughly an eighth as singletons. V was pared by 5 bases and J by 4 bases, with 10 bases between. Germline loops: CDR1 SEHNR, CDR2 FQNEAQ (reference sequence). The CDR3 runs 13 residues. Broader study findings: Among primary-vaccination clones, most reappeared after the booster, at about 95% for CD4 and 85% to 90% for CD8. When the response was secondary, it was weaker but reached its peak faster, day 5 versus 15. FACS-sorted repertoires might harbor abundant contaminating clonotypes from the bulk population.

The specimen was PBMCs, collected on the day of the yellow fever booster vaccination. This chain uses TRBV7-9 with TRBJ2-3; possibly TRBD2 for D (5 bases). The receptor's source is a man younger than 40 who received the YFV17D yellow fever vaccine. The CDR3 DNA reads TGTGCCAGCAGCCCAACTAGTTCAGATACGCAGTATTTT. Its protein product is CASSPTSSDTQYF.